The clone carrying this T cell receptor beta chain was seen only once. This entry belongs to a study of early T cells in non-severe SARS-CoV-2 infection. Germline V gene sequence: CDR1 PRHDT, CDR2 FYEKMQ (reference sequence). This CDR3 has 13 residues. V lost 5 bases to trimming and J lost 7 bases, with 11 bases between them. TCRdb independently ran MiXCR on the 5' RACE reads; one entry per CDR3 protein. The repertoire consists of 70,000 to 95,000 distinct CDR3 sequences, with approximately 15% occurring once and the leading ten covering about 2.6%. Source material: whole blood. The origin of this receptor is an adult who was a healthcare worker with PCR-confirmed SARS-CoV-2 infection or an uninfected control (not recorded which). The chain combines TRBV13 with TRBJ2-2, with a weak D call TRBD2 (5 bases). CDR3 sequence: CASSPLGSGELFF. The CDR3 nucleotides read TGTGCCAGCAGCCCTCTGGGGAGCGGGGAGCTGTTTTTT.